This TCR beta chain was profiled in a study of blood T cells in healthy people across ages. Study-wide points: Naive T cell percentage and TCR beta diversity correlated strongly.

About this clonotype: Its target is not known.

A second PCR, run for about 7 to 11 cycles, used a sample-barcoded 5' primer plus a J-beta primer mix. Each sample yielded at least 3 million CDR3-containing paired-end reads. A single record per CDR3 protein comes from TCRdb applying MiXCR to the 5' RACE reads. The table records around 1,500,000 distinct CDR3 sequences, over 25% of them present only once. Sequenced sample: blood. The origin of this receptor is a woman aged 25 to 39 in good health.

This CDR3 is CASSDSGRAIDEQYF. In nucleotides, the CDR3 is TGTGCCAGCAGCGACAGCGGGAGGGCCATCGATGAGCAGTACTTC. V usage is TRBV27 and J usage is TRBJ2-7; 10 bases line up with TRBD2. J was trimmed by 7 bases and V by 6 bases; bases with no gene match: 12. CDR3 length equals 15 residues. Germline V gives CDR1 MNHEY, CDR2 SMNVEV (reference sequence).